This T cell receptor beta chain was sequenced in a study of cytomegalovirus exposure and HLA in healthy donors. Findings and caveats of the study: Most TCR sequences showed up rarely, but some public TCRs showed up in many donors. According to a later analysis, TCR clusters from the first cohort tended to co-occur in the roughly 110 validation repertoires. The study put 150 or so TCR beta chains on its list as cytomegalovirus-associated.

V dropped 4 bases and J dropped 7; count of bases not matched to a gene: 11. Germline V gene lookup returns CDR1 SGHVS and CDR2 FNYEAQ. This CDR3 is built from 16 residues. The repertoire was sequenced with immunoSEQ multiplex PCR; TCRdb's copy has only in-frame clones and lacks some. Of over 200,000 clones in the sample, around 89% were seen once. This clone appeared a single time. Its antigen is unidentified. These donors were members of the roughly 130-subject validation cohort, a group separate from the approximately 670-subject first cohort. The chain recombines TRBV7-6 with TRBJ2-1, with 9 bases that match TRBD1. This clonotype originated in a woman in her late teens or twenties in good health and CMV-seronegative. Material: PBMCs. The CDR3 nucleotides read TGTGCCAGCAGCTCACCGGGACAGGGAACCGCTAATGAGCAGTTCTTC. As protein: CASSSPGQGTANEQFF.